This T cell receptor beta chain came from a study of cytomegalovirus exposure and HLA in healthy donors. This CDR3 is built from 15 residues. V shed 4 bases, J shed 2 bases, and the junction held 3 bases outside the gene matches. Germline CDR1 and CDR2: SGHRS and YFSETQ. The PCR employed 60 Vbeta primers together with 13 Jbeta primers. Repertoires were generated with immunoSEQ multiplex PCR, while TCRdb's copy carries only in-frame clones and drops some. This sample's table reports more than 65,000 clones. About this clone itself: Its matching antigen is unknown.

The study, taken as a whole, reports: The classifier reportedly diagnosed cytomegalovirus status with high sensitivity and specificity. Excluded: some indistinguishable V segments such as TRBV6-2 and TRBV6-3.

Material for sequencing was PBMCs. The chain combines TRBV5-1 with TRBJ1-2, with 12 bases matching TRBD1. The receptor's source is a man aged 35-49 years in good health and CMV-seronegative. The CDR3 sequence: CASSVGTGGNYGYTF. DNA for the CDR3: TGCGCCAGCAGCGTAGGGACAGGGGGCAACTATGGCTACACCTTC.